What follows are 25 T cell receptor beta chains derived from one specimen sequenced in a study of blood T cell repertoires in COVID-19 (dated by TCRdb to about 2020). The method behind the library was the immunoSEQ multiplex PCR assay. What TCRdb holds here is the immuneACCESS table cut down to in-frame rearrangements. Part of the clones is not present; checked against another copy, under half of the missing clones reflect an unresolved V gene, and the others are unexplained. The sample data list approximately 45,000 clones, and roughly 86% of these were observed just once. Of the sample, about 5% falls within the top ten clones. The sequenced sample was peripheral blood. Receptors originate from a man aged 35-49 years with active COVID-19.

The chain joins TRBV10-3 to TRBJ2-1, with 9 bases lining up with TRBD2. This CDR3 comprises 15 residues. The J segment lost 0 bases and the V segment lost 6 bases, leaving 3 bases of the junction unmatched. In germline, CDR1 is ENHRY, CDR2 SYGVKD. The CDR3 bases are TGTGCCATCAGGGGTAGCGGGAGCTCCTACAATGAGCAGTTCTTC. Its translation: CAIRGSGSSYNEQFF.

The V call is TRBV28, the J call TRBJ1-2, with TRBD1 matching 7 bases. CDR1 and CDR2 (germline): MDHEN, SYDVKM. There are 15 residues in the CDR3. With 4 bases clipped from V and 5 bases from J, the junction kept 10 bases outside the gene matches. For the CDR3, the DNA is TGTGCCAGCAGTTCAGGGTGGGACAGCCCTTATGGCTACACCTTC. Protein sequence: CASSSGWDSPYGYTF.

This clone rates as medium-sized (0.01 to 0.1%). V gene TRBV5-4 combines with J gene TRBJ1-2, with TRBD1 matching over 7 bases. V lost 0 bases, J lost 2 bases, and 7 bases stayed unmatched. Germline V lookup: CDR1 SGHNT, CDR2 YYREEE (reference sequence). The CDR3 sequence is 16 residues long. The CDR3 DNA follows: TGTGCCAGCAGCTTGGCTGGCAGGGGGGACAACTATGGCTACACCTTC. Its protein product is CASSLAGRGDNYGYTF.

The chain carries TRBV5-8 and TRBJ2-1; D remains ambiguous. V was cut by 2 bases and J by 4 bases, with 7 bases left in between. The CDR3 contains 13 residues. The germline CDR1 and CDR2 sequences are SGHTS and YDEGEE. In DNA, the CDR3 is TGTGCCAGCAGCTTTGATAGTTACAATGAGCAGTTCTTC. Translated, it gives CASSFDSYNEQFF.

The genes are TRBV7-6 and TRBJ2-7; 9 bases match TRBD1. Germline-derived CDR1 and CDR2 are SGHVS and FNYEAQ. Trimming at V came to 5 bases and at J to 5 bases, leaving 13 bases not matched to a gene. This CDR3 has 16 amino acids. CDR3 in DNA: TGTGCCAGCAGCCGGGACAGGGTGACATTACTCGACGAGCAGTACTTC. Amino acid sequence: CASSRDRVTLLDEQYF.

This clone was detected a few times. The rearrangement links TRBV11-3 to TRBJ2-1; a weak D match, TRBD2 (5 bases). CDR3 size: 15 residues. From germline, CDR1 is SGHNT and CDR2 YENEEA. The V end lost 1 base, the J end lost 0 bases, and 7 bases lay between the germline ends. This CDR3 is CASSLGGSSYNEQFF. The CDR3, as DNA: TGTGCCAGCAGCTTAGGAGGGAGCTCCTACAATGAGCAGTTCTTC.

V is TRBV5-1 and J is TRBJ2-1, with D hard to call. Per germline, CDR1 SGHRS and CDR2 YFSETQ. V lost 0 bases, J lost 9 bases, and 10 bases lay in between. The CDR3 contains 13 residues. The CDR3 sequence is CASSLATLGEQFF. CDR3 nucleotide sequence: TGCGCCAGCAGCTTGGCCACCCTCGGTGAGCAGTTCTTC.

CDR3 sequence reads: CASSQEQGRTDTQYF. In DNA form, the CDR3 reads TGCGCCAGCAGCCAAGAACAGGGGAGAACAGATACGCAGTATTTT. The chain has TRBV4-1 and TRBJ2-3; 7 bases fit TRBD1. V was pared by 0 bases and J by 3 bases, with 3 bases of the junction left unmatched. This CDR3 has 15 amino acids. Germline CDR1 is MGHRA and CDR2 is YSYEKL.

The CDR3 region is CASSSGLAGVVALWYNEQFF. The CDR3 bases are TGTGCCAGCAGTTCGGGACTAGCGGGAGTCGTCGCCCTTTGGTACAATGAGCAGTTCTTC. The chain has TRBV28 and TRBJ2-1; 14 nucleotides agree with TRBD2. This CDR3 comprises 20 residues. V was pared by 4 bases and J by 4 bases, with 15 bases of the junction left unmatched. The germline gives CDR1 MDHEN, CDR2 SYDVKM.

Turning to this clone: The junction departs from the called germline gene at one end, perhaps through a read error. V is TRBV7-7 and J is TRBJ1-5; maybe TRBD1 (5 bases). Looked up from germline, CDR1 is SSHAT and CDR2 is FNYEAQ (reference sequence). The CDR3 runs to 19 residues. CDR3 coding DNA: TGTGCTAGCAGCTTGGTAGACAGACGAGCAGGGATAAGCAATCAGCCCCAGCATTTT. Translating it yields CASSLVDRRAGISNQPQHF.

The chain uses TRBV21-1 and TRBJ1-5. TRBV21-1 is tagged as a pseudogene. The length of the CDR3 is 19 residues. The CDR3: CASSKGGTLVVNSNQPQHF. CDR3 coding DNA: TGTGCCAGCAGCAAGGGGGGGACCTTAGTCGTAAATAGCAATCAGCCCCAGCATTTT.

The rearrangement joins TRBV28 to TRBJ2-2; D is perhaps TRBD1 (6 bases). CDR3 length: 15 residues. Germline V gene lookup returns CDR1 MDHEN and CDR2 SYDVKM. Trimming took off 2 bases at V and 4 bases at J, with 11 bases between the two ends. CDR3 DNA: TGTGCCAGCAGTTTAAACAGGGCCTCCACCGGGGAGCTGTTTTTT. This codes for CASSLNRASTGELFF.

Note on this clone: The junction differs from germline at one of its ends, possibly a read error. The chain couples TRBV10-3 to TRBJ2-3, with 7 bases that match TRBD2. Looked up from germline, CDR1 is ENHRY and CDR2 is SYGVKD. This CDR3 has 14 amino acids. The CDR3 loop is CAVSGIGGADTQYF. The CDR3 DNA reads as TGTGCCGTCAGCGGGATTGGCGGCGCAGATACGCAGTATTTT.

This clone has a single count. The genes are TRBV3-1 (or the pseudogene TRBV3-2) and TRBJ2-5; unclear D gene. The CDR3 is 12 amino acids. V lost 5 bases, J lost 3 bases, and 7 bases lay in between. Germline assignment: CDR1 LGHDT and CDR2 YNNKEL (reference sequence). In DNA form, the CDR3 reads TGTGCCAGCAGCTGGGCTGAAGAGACCCAGTACTTC. Protein: CASSWAEETQYF.

V is TRBV5-5 and J is TRBJ1-2; possible D gene TRBD1, 5 bases. CDR1 is SGHKS, CDR2 YYEKEE, per germline (reference sequence). The germline V and J ends were trimmed by 2 bases and 3 bases, with 14 bases remaining between them. This CDR3 region has 15 residues. The CDR3 sequence: CASSFVYGRDYGYTF. The CDR3 DNA follows: TGTGCCAGCAGCTTTGTGTATGGCAGGGACTATGGCTACACCTTC.

The chain combines TRBV9 with TRBJ2-4, with a possible D match to TRBD2 (6 bases). CDR1 SGDLS and CDR2 YYNGEE come from the germline V gene. The V end lost 3 bases, the J end lost 6 bases, and 10 bases lay between the germline ends. The CDR3 spans 13 residues. The CDR3 region is CASSGGDRNIQYF. The CDR3 region has the DNA TGTGCCAGCAGCGGCGGGGACCGAAACATTCAGTACTTC. Looking up the rest from reference TRBV9 and TRBJ2-4 gives the full variable domain: DSGVTQTPKHLITATGQRVTLRCSPRSGDLSVYWYQQSLDQGLQFLIQYYNGEERAKGNILERFSAQQFPDLHSELNLSSLELGDSALYFCASSGGDRNIQYFGAGTRLSVL.

The chain links TRBV6-5 to TRBJ2-7, with 8 bases that match TRBD1. The V and J ends lost 5 bases and 1 base, in that order; junction bases with no gene match: 7. Germline CDR1 is MNHEY and CDR2 is SVGAGI. The CDR3 sequence is 15 residues long. The CDR3 sequence is CASSTPGTGSYEQYF. The CDR3 DNA sequence: TGTGCCAGCAGTACCCCCGGGACAGGTTCCTACGAGCAGTACTTC.

CDR3 loop: CASSRGPGQHYEQYF. CDR3 coding DNA: TGTGCCAGCAGTCGGGGTCCGGGACAGCACTACGAGCAGTACTTC. This chain uses TRBV5-6 with TRBJ2-7; 7 bases map to TRBD1. The CDR3 spans 15 residues. The J segment lost 3 bases and the V segment lost 5 bases, leaving 11 bases of the junction unmatched. Germline CDR1 is SGHDT and CDR2 is YYEEEE.

This rearrangement joins TRBV2 to TRBJ2-3; 14 nucleotides agree with TRBD2. Unmatched junction bases numbered 10, after V lost 8 bases and J lost 6 bases. The CDR3 has 16 amino acids. From germline, CDR1 is SNHLY and CDR2 FYNNEI. The CDR3 DNA is TGTGCCAGCGGGGAGACTAGCGGGAGGGCTGGGGATACGCAGTATTTT. Translated, it gives CASGETSGRAGDTQYF.

The J gene is TRBJ1-2, the V gene TRBV18; 8 nucleotides match TRBD1. The CDR3 is made up of 15 amino acids. V gave up 3 bases and J gave up 4 bases; unmatched junction bases: 7. Germline CDR1 reads KGHSH; CDR2 reads LQKENI. CDR3 protein: CASSPVRGLGYGYTF. The CDR3 nucleotides are TGTGCCAGCTCACCCGTCAGGGGGCTCGGCTATGGCTACACCTTC. The entire variable domain, with the rest obtained from reference TRBV18 and TRBJ1-2, is as follows: NAGVMQNPRHLVRRRGQEARLRCSPMKGHSHVYWYRQLPEEGLKFMVYLQKENIIDESGMPKERFSAEFPKEGPSILRIQQVVRGDSAAYFCASSPVRGLGYGYTFGSGTRLTVV.

The CDR3 loop is CATTPGHNGRSGNEQFF. CDR3 nucleotide sequence: TGTGCCACCACTCCGGGTCATAACGGGAGATCGGGAAATGAGCAGTTCTTC. The chain uses TRBV24-1 and TRBJ2-1, with a tentative D call TRBD2 (6 bases). Germline V CDR1 and CDR2: KGHDR, SFDVKD. The ends were cut back, 8 bases at V and 7 bases at J, with 26 bases in the middle. The CDR3 has 17 residues.

This chain connects TRBV30 to TRBJ2-3, with 11 bases matching TRBD2. V was pared by 0 bases and J by 8 bases, with 1 base of the junction left unmatched. The CDR3 length is 13 residues. Germline V CDR1 and CDR2: GTSNPN, SVGIG (reference sequence). The CDR3, as DNA: TGTGCCTGGAGTGTTAGCGGGAGGGGTACGCAGTATTTT. It translates to CAWSVSGRGTQYF. Filled out from reference TRBV30 and TRBJ2-3, the complete variable domain reads SQTIHQWPATLVQPVGSPLSLECTVEGTSNPNLYWYRQAAGRGLQLLFYSVGIGQISSEVPQNLSASRPQDRQFILSSKKLLLSDSGFYLCAWSVSGRGTQYFGPGTRLTVL.

J is TRBJ1-6 and V is TRBV9; D remains ambiguous. The germline V and J ends were trimmed by 0 bases and 9 bases, with 19 bases remaining between them. The CDR3 runs to 17 residues. Germline V gene sequence: CDR1 SGDLS, CDR2 YYNGEE. The CDR3 nucleotides read TGTGCCAGCAGCGTAGTTGATGCGGGTGGCGTCGGTTCACCCCTCCACTTT. It codes for CASSVVDAGGVGSPLHF.

The CDR3 bases are TGTGCCAGCAGCCAGCAGGGAGGTCCTAACACCGGGGAGCTGTTTTTT. Amino acid sequence: CASSQQGGPNTGELFF. The chain has TRBV3-1 (or the pseudogene TRBV3-2) and TRBJ2-2, with D perhaps TRBD2 (6 bases). V was cut by 3 bases and J by 2 bases, with 13 bases left in between. CDR1 and CDR2 (germline): LGHDT, YNNKEL (reference sequence). This CDR3 region has 16 residues.

This chain links TRBV9 with TRBJ2-1, with D hard to call. This CDR3 has 11 residues. Trimming took 4 bases from V and 6 from J, leaving 5 bases between them. CDR1 and CDR2 (germline): SGDLS, YYNGEE. CDR3 in amino acids: CASSRSNEQFF. The CDR3 coding sequence is TGTGCCAGCAGCCGTAGCAATGAGCAGTTCTTC.